The TCR beta chain described here comes from a study of blood T cell repertoires in COVID-19. Some clones are missing from TCRdb's copy, which holds only in-frame ones; the method was immunoSEQ multiplex PCR. Here the sample spans around 260,000 clones, under 85% being singletons. V shed 3 bases and J 1 base; nucleotides not matched to a gene: 8. Germline values: CDR1 DFQATT, CDR2 SNEGSKA (reference sequence). This CDR3 region has 16 residues. The clonotype was recovered from a human donor with COVID-19, enrolled during active disease. The donor label of this sample is uncertain. The gene calls are TRBV20-1 and TRBJ2-3; TRBD1 matches at 9 bases. The sequencing sample was made of peripheral blood. CDR3 coding DNA: TGCAGTGCTAGTCTTAACAGGGGGCTACGCACAGATACGCAGTATTTT. Protein product: CSASLNRGLRTDTQYF.